This passage covers 3 T cell receptor beta chains from one sample sequenced in a study of T cells after yellow fever vaccination. In TCRdb, the 5' RACE reads were re-called with MiXCR into one record per CDR3 protein. The table includes 250,000 to 350,000 distinct CDR3 sequences, roughly 4.3% detected once. The input for sequencing was PBMCs, taken 15 days after the yellow fever booster vaccination. These receptors all come from a young man who received the YFV17D yellow fever vaccine.

This clonotype was seen at least ten times. The chain recombines TRBV7-9 with TRBJ1-1; D unclear. The CDR3 is 12 residues long. Germline V CDR1 and CDR2: SEHNR, FQNEAQ (reference sequence). Between the trimmed V and J ends, which lost 5 bases and 11 bases, there was a span of 15 bases. DNA of the CDR3: TGTGCCAGCAGCGTGGGTCCCTCGGGGGCTTTCTTT. This gives the protein CASSVGPSGAFF.

This clonotype was seen at least ten times. The chain joins TRBV12-3 or TRBV12-4 to TRBJ1-6, with unresolved D. The CDR3 has 15 residues. V lost 7 bases, J lost 9 bases, and 19 bases lay in between. The CDR3 DNA follows: TGTGCCAGCACCCCCTCCAGCGAGCGCCGTTCACCCCTCCACTTT. Residues: CASTPSSERRSPLHF.

This clonotype was counted only a few times. This chain links TRBV6-6 with TRBJ2-7; D unclear. CDR1 is MNHNY, CDR2 SVGAGI, per germline (reference sequence). V lost 5 bases to trimming and J lost 0 bases, with 8 bases between them. This CDR3 region has 13 residues. Here the CDR3 reads CASSHPASYEQYV. DNA of the CDR3: TGTGCCAGCAGTCACCCGGCCTCCTACGAGCAGTACGTC.